A selection of T cell receptor beta chains follows, all from one sample in a study of vaccination and CD4 T cells after COVID-19. A single record per CDR3 protein comes from TCRdb applying MiXCR to the PCR reads. This sample carries about 17,000 distinct CDR3 sequences, 50% to 55% of them seen once, and the ten largest clones take about 13%. The antigens these receptors bind are not known. The sequencing sample was made of CD4+ T cells from blood, cultured in vitro. Source of these receptors: a human donor who had recovered from COVID-19. CDR3s include the opening cysteine and the closing phenylalanine or tryptophan. D genes are given only for firm matches. Only part of the rows carry a size: once, few, many, or a class if the clone is expanded.

j_gene: TRBJ1-5
v_gene: TRBV19
abundance: few
d_gene: -
CDR3aa: CASKAYGEDQPQHF
CDR3nt: TGTGCCAGTAAAGCGTACGGGGAGGATCAGCCCCAGCATTTT

j_gene: TRBJ2-5
v_gene: TRBV20-1
abundance: few
d_gene: TRBD2
CDR3aa: CSARDLTSNQETQYF
CDR3nt: TGCAGTGCTAGAGATCTGACTAGCAACCAAGAGACCCAGTACTTC

j_gene: TRBJ1-2
v_gene: TRBV28
abundance: -
d_gene: -
CDR3aa: CASSLDSANYGYTF
CDR3nt: TGTGCCAGCAGTTTAGACAGCGCTAACTATGGCTACACCTTC

j_gene: TRBJ2-2
v_gene: TRBV5-4
abundance: -
d_gene: -
CDR3aa: CASSLEVAGELFF
CDR3nt: TGTGCCAGCAGCCTAGAGGTAGCCGGGGAGCTGTTTTTT

j_gene: TRBJ2-5
v_gene: TRBV10-3
abundance: few
d_gene: -
CDR3aa: CAISGAAQETQYF
CDR3nt: TGTGCCATCAGTGGAGCAGCCCAAGAGACCCAGTACTTC

j_gene: TRBJ1-1
v_gene: TRBV2
abundance: few
d_gene: -
CDR3aa: CASSARGGTEAFF
CDR3nt: TGTGCCAGCAGTGCCAGGGGAGGCACTGAAGCTTTCTTT

j_gene: TRBJ1-6
v_gene: TRBV9
abundance: once
d_gene: -
CDR3aa: CASSAGREPLHF
CDR3nt: TGTGCCAGCAGCGCAGGGAGAGAACCCCTCCACTTT

j_gene: TRBJ1-1
v_gene: TRBV15
abundance: few
d_gene: TRBD1
CDR3aa: CATSRGTGRNTEAFF
CDR3nt: TGTGCCACCAGCAGAGGGACAGGCCGGAACACTGAAGCTTTCTTT

j_gene: TRBJ1-5
v_gene: TRBV2
abundance: few
d_gene: TRBD1
CDR3aa: CASKPTGTGNQPQHF
CDR3nt: TGTGCCAGCAAACCGACCGGGACAGGGAACCAGCCCCAGCATTTT

j_gene: TRBJ2-5
v_gene: TRBV5-1
abundance: once
d_gene: TRBD1
CDR3aa: CASSFGQGQTQYF
CDR3nt: TGCGCCAGCAGCTTCGGACAGGGCCAGACCCAGTACTTC

j_gene: TRBJ1-1
v_gene: TRBV2
abundance: few
d_gene: TRBD1
CDR3aa: CASTRDRPMNTEAFF
CDR3nt: TGTGCCAGCACCAGGGACAGGCCTATGAACACTGAAGCTTTCTTT

j_gene: TRBJ1-1
v_gene: TRBV11-3
abundance: -
d_gene: -
CDR3aa: CASSLGEDTLEAFF
CDR3nt: TGTGCCAGCAGCCTGGGCGAGGACACCCTTGAAGCTTTCTTT

j_gene: TRBJ2-7
v_gene: TRBV7-9
abundance: -
d_gene: -
CDR3aa: CASSPGTGIEQYF
CDR3nt: TGTGCCAGCAGCCCGGGAACTGGTATCGAGCAGTACTTC

j_gene: TRBJ1-2
v_gene: TRBV29-1
abundance: -
d_gene: -
CDR3aa: CSVETTRPRGYTF
CDR3nt: TGCAGCGTTGAGACCACGAGACCGAGGGGCTACACCTTC

j_gene: TRBJ1-2
v_gene: TRBV19
abundance: -
d_gene: -
CDR3aa: CASSMGRRSNYGYTF
CDR3nt: TGTGCCAGTAGTATGGGCCGGCGGTCTAACTATGGCTACACCTTC

j_gene: TRBJ1-1
v_gene: TRBV11-3
abundance: few
d_gene: TRBD1
CDR3aa: CASSPEPGQGHTTFF
CDR3nt: TGTGCCAGCAGCCCGGAGCCCGGACAGGGCCATACTACTTTCTTT

j_gene: TRBJ2-1
v_gene: TRBV5-1
abundance: -
d_gene: -
CDR3aa: CASSLTRGGVDNEQFF
CDR3nt: TGCGCCAGCAGCTTGACACGAGGGGGGGTGGACAATGAGCAGTTCTTC

j_gene: TRBJ2-7
v_gene: TRBV20-1
abundance: -
d_gene: -
CDR3aa: CSARQGHGVLEQYF
CDR3nt: TGCAGTGCTAGGCAGGGGCATGGGGTCCTAGAGCAGTACTTC

j_gene: TRBJ2-7
v_gene: TRBV20-1
abundance: -
d_gene: -
CDR3aa: CSARPLISYEQYF
CDR3nt: TGCAGTGCTAGACCGCTGATCTCCTACGAGCAGTACTTC

j_gene: TRBJ2-7
v_gene: TRBV23-1
abundance: once
d_gene: TRBD2
CDR3aa: CASSPCPGRGTYEQYF
CDR3nt: TGCGCCAGCAGCCCCTGCCCAGGGCGGGGGACTTACGAGCAGTACTTC

j_gene: TRBJ1-6
v_gene: TRBV10-2
abundance: -
d_gene: -
CDR3aa: CASSEYTGSVSPLHF
CDR3nt: TGCGCCAGCAGTGAATACACAGGGTCCGTTTCACCCCTCCACTTT

j_gene: TRBJ2-7
v_gene: TRBV20-1
abundance: -
d_gene: TRBD2
CDR3aa: CSARDWGTSGRPREQYF
CDR3nt: TGCAGTGCTAGAGATTGGGGGACTAGCGGGAGACCGAGGGAGCAGTACTTC

j_gene: TRBJ1-2
v_gene: TRBV19
abundance: few
d_gene: -
CDR3aa: CASSNLIPRRGYGYTF
CDR3nt: TGTGCCAGTAGTAATCTTATCCCCCGGCGCGGCTATGGCTACACCTTC